This TCR beta chain appears in the sequencing data of a study of blood T cells in healthy people across ages (dated by TCRdb to between 2015 and 2017). For context, the study as a whole: In model experiments, roughly one uniquely barcoded TCR beta cDNA molecule per two T cells was captured by template switching. The donors were divided into four age groups: young (average around 15 years), middle-aged (approximately 41), aged (approximately 62) and long-lived (more than 75). Using the same blood draw, the study looked at two additional independent replicas of 1 million unique cDNA reads for two donors, one aged 18 to 29 and the other aged 80 or older. Using deep sequencing normalized with unique cDNA molecular identifiers, the study measured how TCR beta repertoire diversity changes with age. To avoid experimental bias, donors of different ages were spread randomly across the sequencing lanes. Overall results and qualifications from the work: As age increased, observed TCR beta diversity per million T cells dropped in a roughly linear way, and a significant reduction was already evident by age about 40. Conclusive comparison of naive and antigen-experienced compartments was prevented by the profiling of bulk unsorted PBMCs. The percentage of naive T cells measured by flow cytometry correlated strongly with observed TCR beta diversity. The CMV infection status of donors was not known, potentially confounding age-related changes in expanded clonotypes. Total diversity estimates from one million sequenced T cells were considered lower bounds and underestimates. The long-lived group showed more naive CD4+ T cells, fewer expanded clones and increased TCR diversity than the aged group, suggesting age selection.

The donors were around 39 Caucasian individuals from Russia, aged 6 to 90 years, who were systemically healthy. About 9.1 milliliters of peripheral blood were collected from each donor into EDTA-treated Vacutainer tubes. Ficoll-Paque density-gradient centrifugation was used to isolate PBMCs, with at least 6.5 million per sample. Trizol reagent was used to extract total RNA from the PBMCs, yielding at least 5 micrograms per sample. For every donor, flow cytometry on a PBMC aliquot measured the percentage of naive CD45RAhigh/CD27high T cells. This clonotype has just a few counts. Its specific antigen is unknown. Base qualities are not recorded, but no much larger clone differs from it by a single base. The library was prepared using 5' RACE. The instrument given in TCRdb is Illumina HiSeq 2500. A second PCR of roughly 7 to 11 cycles was performed with a sample-barcoded 5' primer and a J-beta primer mix. Each TCR beta cDNA molecule received a unique molecular identifier from a template-switch 5' adaptor carrying 12 random nucleotides. At least 2.5 million CDR3-containing paired-end reads were obtained from each sample. The Mint cDNA synthesis kit, primed by a TRBC-specific oligonucleotide, was used to synthesize first-strand cDNA from all RNA. After uracil-DNA glycosylase treatment, a first 18-cycle PCR used universal primers M1SS and BC2_uni_R on all cDNA. Concerning the study's data processing: For normalization, 1 million high-quality reads were randomly selected from each sample, with every read carrying a distinct molecular identifier. Instead of being binned into consensus sequences, reads that shared molecular identifiers were thrown out. MiTCR, run with a Q25 quality threshold and the strictest error-elimination algorithm, handled CDR3 identification, clonotype clustering and error correction. A nonparametric unseen species model using Euler transformation provided a lower-bound estimate of total TCR beta diversity. TCRdb reran the public reads through fastp at Q25 and MiXCR, keeping productive beta chains. Every distinct CDR3 protein forms one entry, paired with its most common genes and DNA. The V and J calls shown here were made by TCRdb, not taken from the authors' results. The sample table contains 920,000 or so distinct CDR3 sequences; only one count was recorded for 35% to 55% of them. Approximately 17% of the sample is in the top ten clones.

CDR1 and CDR2 were assigned from the germline V gene as MGHDK and SYGVNS. Inclusive of the bounding cysteine and phenylalanine, the CDR3 is 12 residues long. Just CDR3 DNA is preserved here, 36 bases in frame from base 1. The TCR comes from a woman in her sixties in good health. The sample taken for sequencing was blood. This chain joins TRBV25-1 to TRBJ2-5; the D gene could be either TRBD1 or TRBD2, each agreeing at 7 bases. The J call is uncertain, as TRBJ2-7 better fits the DNA end. The DNA sequence reads TGTGCCAGCATCCAGGGGGGGGTCGAGCAGTACTTC. Its product reads: CASIQGGVEQYF.